This TCR beta chain is from a study of T-cell reconstitution after alpha-beta-depleted transplantation in children. Findings and caveats of the study: At day 60, the high TCRbeta diversity found in some patients originated from recipient T cells and thymic progenitors that had survived. T-cell numbers and diversity, one year after transplant, stemmed largely from T cells that were newly produced. Reportedly, roughly two months post-transplant, alpha-beta T cells arose from several hundred expanded graft clones.

Researchers prepared the TCRbeta library using unique molecular identifiers, the study reports. In TCRdb, the PCR reads were re-called with MiXCR into one record per CDR3 protein. The table records fewer than 700,000 distinct CDR3 sequences, 13% of them present only once. A note on this clonotype: Its matching antigen is unknown.

The sequence was collected from a male patient younger than 18 who had a stem cell transplant for acute myeloid leukemia, so the T cells may come from the graft donor. The material was PBMCs, mostly from graft donor cells, obtained 360 days after TCRalphabeta/CD19-depleted stem cell transplant.

The CDR3, as DNA: TGCGCCAGCAGCCAAGATACATCCTACGAGCAGTACTTC. Encoded protein: CASSQDTSYEQYF. The rearrangement joins TRBV4-3 to TRBJ2-7; D gene ambiguous. The V end was cut by 0 bases, the J end by 1 base, with 4 bases between. CDR1 is LGHNA, CDR2 YSLEER, per germline. The CDR3 is 13 residues long.